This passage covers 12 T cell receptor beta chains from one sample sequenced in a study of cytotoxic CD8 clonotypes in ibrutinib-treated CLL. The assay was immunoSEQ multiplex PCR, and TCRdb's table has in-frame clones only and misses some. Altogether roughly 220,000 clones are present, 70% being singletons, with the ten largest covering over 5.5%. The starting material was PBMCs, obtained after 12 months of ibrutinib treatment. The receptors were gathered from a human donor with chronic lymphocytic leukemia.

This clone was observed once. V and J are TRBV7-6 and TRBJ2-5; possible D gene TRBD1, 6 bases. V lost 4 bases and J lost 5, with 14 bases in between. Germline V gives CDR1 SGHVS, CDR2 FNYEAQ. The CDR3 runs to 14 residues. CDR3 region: CASSWIQGRETQYF. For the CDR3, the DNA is TGTGCCAGCAGCTGGATACAGGGCCGGGAGACCCAGTACTTC.

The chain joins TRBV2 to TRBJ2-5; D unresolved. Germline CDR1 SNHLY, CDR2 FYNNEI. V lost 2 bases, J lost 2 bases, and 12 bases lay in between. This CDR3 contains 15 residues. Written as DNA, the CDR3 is TGTGCCAGCAGTGAATTCGGATCGGTTCAAGAGACCCAGTACTTC. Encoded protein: CASSEFGSVQETQYF.

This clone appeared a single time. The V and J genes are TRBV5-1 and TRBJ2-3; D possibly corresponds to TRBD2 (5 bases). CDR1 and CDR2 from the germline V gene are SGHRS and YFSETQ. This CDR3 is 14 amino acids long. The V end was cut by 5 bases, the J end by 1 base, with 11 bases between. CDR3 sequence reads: CASRFRAGTDTQYF. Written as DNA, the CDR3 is TGCGCCAGCAGATTTCGAGCGGGCACAGATACGCAGTATTTT.

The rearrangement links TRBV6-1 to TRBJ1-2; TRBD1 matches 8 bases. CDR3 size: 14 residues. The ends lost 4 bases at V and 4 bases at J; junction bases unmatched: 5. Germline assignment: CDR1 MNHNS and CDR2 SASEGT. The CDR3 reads CASSGTGWAYGYTF. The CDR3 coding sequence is TGTGCCAGCAGTGGGACAGGGTGGGCCTATGGCTACACCTTC.

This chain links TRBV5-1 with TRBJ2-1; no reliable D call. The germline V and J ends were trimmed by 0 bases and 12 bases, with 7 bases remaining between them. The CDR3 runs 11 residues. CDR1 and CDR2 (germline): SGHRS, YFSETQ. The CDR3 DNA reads TGCGCCAGCAGCTTGGACGGGTGGCAGTTCTTC. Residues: CASSLDGWQFF.

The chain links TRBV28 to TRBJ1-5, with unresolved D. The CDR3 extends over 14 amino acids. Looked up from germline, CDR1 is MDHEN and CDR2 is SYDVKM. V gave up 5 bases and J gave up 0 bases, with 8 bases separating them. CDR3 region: CASSPVNSNQPQHF. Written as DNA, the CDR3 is TGTGCCAGCAGTCCCGTGAATAGCAATCAGCCCCAGCATTTT.

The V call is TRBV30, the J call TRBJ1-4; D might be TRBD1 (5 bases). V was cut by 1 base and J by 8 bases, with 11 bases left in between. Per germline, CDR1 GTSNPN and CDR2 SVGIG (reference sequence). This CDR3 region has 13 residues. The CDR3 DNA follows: TGTGCCTGGAGTGGCAGGGTCGGGGAAAAACTGTTTTTT. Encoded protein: CAWSGRVGEKLFF. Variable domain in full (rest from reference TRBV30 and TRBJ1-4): SQTIHQWPATLVQPVGSPLSLECTVEGTSNPNLYWYRQAAGRGLQLLFYSVGIGQISSEVPQNLSASRPQDRQFILSSKKLLLSDSGFYLCAWSGRVGEKLFFGSGTQLSVL.

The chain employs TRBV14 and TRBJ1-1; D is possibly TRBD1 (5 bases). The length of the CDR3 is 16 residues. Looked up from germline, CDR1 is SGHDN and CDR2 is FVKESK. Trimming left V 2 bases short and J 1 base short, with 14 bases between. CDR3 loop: CASSQMRGAENTEAFF. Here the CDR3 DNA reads TGTGCCAGCAGCCAAATGAGGGGAGCGGAGAACACTGAAGCTTTCTTT. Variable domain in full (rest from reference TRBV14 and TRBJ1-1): EAGVTQFPSHSVIEKGQTVTLRCDPISGHDNLYWYRRVMGKEIKFLLHFVKESKQDESGMPNNRFLAERTGGTYSTLKVQPAELEDSGVYFCASSQMRGAENTEAFFGQGTRLTVV.

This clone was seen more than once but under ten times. The DNA for the CDR3 is TGCAGCGTGTTGACAGCGAACACCGGGGAGCTGTTTTTT. Amino acid sequence: CSVLTANTGELFF. The V gene is TRBV29-1, the J gene TRBJ2-2, with D possibly being TRBD1 (5 bases). This CDR3 is 13 amino acids long. V lost 6 bases and J 0 bases, leaving 8 bases between the germline ends. Per germline, CDR1 SQVTM and CDR2 ANQGSEA.

CDR3 DNA sequence: TGTGCCAGCAGCCGGACAGATTTGGCCAAAAACATTCAGTACTTC. It encodes CASSRTDLAKNIQYF. This chain uses TRBV11-1 with TRBJ2-4, with a possible D match to TRBD1 (6 bases). The CDR3 runs to 15 residues. Germline V CDR1 and CDR2: SGHAT, FQDESV (reference sequence). Trimming shortened V by 5 bases and J by 1 base, and 12 bases separated the two germline ends.

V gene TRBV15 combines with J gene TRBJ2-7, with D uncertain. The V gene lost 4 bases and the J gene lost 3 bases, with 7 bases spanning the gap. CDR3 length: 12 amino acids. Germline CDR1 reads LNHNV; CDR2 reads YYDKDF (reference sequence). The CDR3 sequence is CATSKQGYEQYF. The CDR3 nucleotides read TGTGCCACCAGCAAACAAGGCTACGAGCAGTACTTC.

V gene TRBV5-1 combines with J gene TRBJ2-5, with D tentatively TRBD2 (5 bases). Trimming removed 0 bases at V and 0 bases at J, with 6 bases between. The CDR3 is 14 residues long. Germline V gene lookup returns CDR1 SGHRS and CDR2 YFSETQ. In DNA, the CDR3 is TGCGCCAGCAGCTTGGGAGGGTACCAAGAGACCCAGTACTTC. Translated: CASSLGGYQETQYF.